This T cell receptor beta chain was documented in a study of cytomegalovirus exposure and HLA in healthy donors. The PCR used 60 Vbeta and 13 Jbeta primers. Produced via immunoSEQ multiplex PCR; TCRdb's table is partial and in-frame only. The sample holds roughly 130,000 clones, just over 65% seen once. Germline V gives CDR1 SEHNR, CDR2 FQNEAQ (reference sequence). The junction had 6 bases not matched to a gene; V was cut back by 2 bases and J by 3 bases. This CDR3 is built from 16 residues. The chain couples TRBV7-9 to TRBJ2-7; 11 bases match TRBD2. This TCR came from a man younger than 35 in good health and CMV-seronegative. The source material was PBMCs. The CDR3 nucleotides are TGTGCCAGCAGCTTACTTAGGACTAGCGGGTTCTACGAGCAGTACTTC. The encoded protein is CASSLLRTSGFYEQYF.